This T cell receptor beta chain was sequenced for a study of blood T cell repertoires in COVID-19. For the study at large: Italy, Spain and the United States were the sources of the convalescent and acute COVID-19 samples. T cells, B-cell-depleted T cells, or PBMCs supplied cDNA or gDNA.

Trimming took 1 base from V and 3 from J; bases not matched to a gene: 2. Looked up from germline, CDR1 is SQVTM and CDR2 is ANQGSEA. CDR3 size: 14 residues. Patients at the Seattle site were enrolled during active infection and followed longitudinally. In the original processing: Amplification of reference gene primers was used by the study to estimate nucleated cell counts. Clones were sequenced by immunoSEQ multiplex PCR, and TCRdb holds only the in-frame ones, with some missing. That table is the source of V, J and clone size, and D and trimming were worked out from the DNA. The repertoire consists of roughly 500,000 clones, with 89% occurring once and the leading ten covering about 0.91%. This clone was observed a handful of times. Other DNA sequences within the sample encode an identical CDR3.

Specimen: peripheral blood. The clonotype originates from a man between 18 and 29 years old with COVID-19, enrolled during active disease. V usage is TRBV29-1 and J usage is TRBJ2-3, with 9 positions matching TRBD2. The CDR3, as DNA: TGCAGCGTTGAAGGCGGGAGGGGAACAGATACGCAGTATTTT. Its translation is CSVEGGRGTDTQYF.